The clone carrying this T cell receptor beta chain was seen only a few times. This sample's time point: newly diagnosed GD, antithyroid drugs for less than 3 months. PBMC-extracted RNA yielded the TCR library. Peripheral blood, 7.5 to 9 milliliters of it, was drawn into EDTA tubes. This entry is derived from a study of regulatory T cells in long-lasting Graves disease. Across the study: Antithyroid drug exposure in newly diagnosed Graves' patients had lasted under 3 months.

Germline values: CDR1 GTSNPN, CDR2 SVGIG (reference sequence). This CDR3 is 16 amino acids long. V lost 3 bases and J lost 5; bases outside the gene matches: 7. The authors built TCR beta libraries using iRepertoire HTBI primers and Arm-PCR of CDR3 regions. TCRdb processed the multiplex PCR reads anew with MiXCR; each CDR3 protein has one entry. The profile shows approximately 350,000 distinct CDR3 sequences, 15% to 20% of them singletons. These sequences were also reported in another study, on T cells in Graves' hyperthyroidism and ophthalmopathy. That study reports: Carried out on the TCR CDR3, a first-round RT-PCR used the HTBI primer set. Expanded thyroid clonotypes (above 0.001) were mostly also found in blood.

V is TRBV30 and J is TRBJ1-6, with 10 bases lining up with TRBD1. The sample here was peripheral blood mononuclear cells (PBMCs), taken at new diagnosis, from a patient treated with antithyroid drugs. The clonotype was recovered from a woman between 18 and 30 years old with Graves disease. The CDR3 nucleotides read TGTGCCTGGAGAGGGACAGGGGTATCCGATAATTCACCCCTCCACTTT. Translating gives CAWRGTGVSDNSPLHF.